This entry describes one T cell receptor (beta chain). The antigen is unknown. This specimen comes from a study of shared clonotypes between healthy human individuals. Authors' processing steps: Junction-only sequences without quality scores were provided by ImmunoSEQ, so filtering was different. Data came from immunoSEQ multiplex PCR; TCRdb stores just in-frame clones and leaves some out. V, J and clone size derive from that table, while D and trimming were established from the DNA sequence. The sample has approximately 1,500,000 clones; over 95% are singletons. Study results and limitations: Lower generation probabilities were found for non-shared clonotypes than for those shared by all four donors. Since donors were few, the genetic and exposure-history diversity represented was limited.

Material: naive CD4+ T cells sorted from blood. As to subset: CD45RA+ positively selected. The sequence came from a man younger than 40 in good health.

Here the CDR3 DNA reads TGTGCCAGCAGCTTAGTGGTCAGGTGGTACGAGCAGTACTTC. Translated, it gives CASSLVVRWYEQYF. V is TRBV7-2 and J is TRBJ2-7; no definite D call. Germline CDR1 reads SGHTA; CDR2 reads FQGNSA. With 1 base removed from V and 4 bases from J, the gap between germline ends came to 11 bases. The CDR3 spans 14 residues.